The sequence of this T cell receptor beta chain was determined in a study of human T cells and chemical hapten exposure. The germline V and J ends were trimmed by 4 bases and 6 bases, with 16 bases remaining between them. The CDR3 is 15 amino acids. Germline CDR1 and CDR2: SGHKS and YYEKEE (reference sequence). TCRdb reprocessed the RACE reads with MiXCR, giving one entry per CDR3 protein. The sample has nearly 85,000 distinct CDR3 sequences; around 10% are singletons. Indicated time point: patch test 2, 6 weeks after DPC sensitization. Regarding treatment: therapeutic diphenylcyclopropenone sensitization with weekly scalp DPC.

The sample consisted of whole blood, taken in connection with sensitization to the hapten diphenylcyclopropenone (DPC). This sequence joins TRBV5-5 and TRBJ1-4; D remains ambiguous. This receptor was identified in a man aged 18-30 years with alopecia areata. Some clones in this sample may be carry-over from other donors' samples. CDR3: CASSTSGSRDEKLFF. CDR3 in DNA: TGTGCCAGCAGCACCTCAGGATCAAGAGATGAAAAACTGTTTTTT. The variable domain in full, completed from reference TRBV5-5 and TRBJ1-4, reads DAGVTQSPTHLIKTRGQQVTLRCSPISGHKSVSWYQQVLGQGPQFIFQYYEKEERGRGNFPDRFSARQFPNYSSELNVNALLLGDSALYLCASSTSGSRDEKLFFGSGTQLSVL.